This T cell receptor beta chain was profiled in a study of blood T cell repertoires in COVID-19. Whole-study context: The United States, Italy and Spain provided the acute and convalescent COVID-19 samples.

Original processing notes: Researchers report that nucleated cell counts were estimated from reference gene primer amplification. Data came from immunoSEQ multiplex PCR; TCRdb stores just in-frame clones and leaves some out. V and J calls and clone size follow that table, whereas D and trimming were derived from the DNA. In the table there are some 68,000 clones, approximately 80% of which are singletons. Trimming stripped 3 bases from V and 1 base from J, with 13 bases between. Germline loops: CDR1 SNHLY, CDR2 FYNNEI. This CDR3 spans 16 amino acids. Sequenced material: peripheral blood. The genes are TRBV2 and TRBJ1-5, with D possibly matching TRBD1 (5 bases). The receptor comes from a man aged 65 to 79 with acute or convalescent COVID-19. DNA for the CDR3: TGTGCCAGCAGTGATGGGGGGGGTTGGAGCAATCAGCCCCAGCATTTT. Amino acid sequence: CASSDGGGWSNQPQHF.